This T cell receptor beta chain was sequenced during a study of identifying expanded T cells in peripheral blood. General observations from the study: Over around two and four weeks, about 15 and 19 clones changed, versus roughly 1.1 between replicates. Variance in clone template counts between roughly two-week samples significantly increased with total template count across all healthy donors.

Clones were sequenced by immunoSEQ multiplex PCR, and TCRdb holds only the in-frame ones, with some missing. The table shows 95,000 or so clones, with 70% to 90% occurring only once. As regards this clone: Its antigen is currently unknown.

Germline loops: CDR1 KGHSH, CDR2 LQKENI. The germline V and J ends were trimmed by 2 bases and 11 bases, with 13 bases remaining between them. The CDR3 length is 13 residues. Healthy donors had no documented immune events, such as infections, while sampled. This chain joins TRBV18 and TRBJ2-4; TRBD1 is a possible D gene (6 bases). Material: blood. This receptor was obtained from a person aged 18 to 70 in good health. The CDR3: CASSPTGTVVQYF. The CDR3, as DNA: TGTGCCAGCTCACCAACAGGGACGGTAGTTCAGTACTTC. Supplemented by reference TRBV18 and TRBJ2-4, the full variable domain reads NAGVMQNPRHLVRRRGQEARLRCSPMKGHSHVYWYRQLPEEGLKFMVYLQKENIIDESGMPKERFSAEFPKEGPSILRIQQVVRGDSAAYFCASSPTGTVVQYFGAGTRLSVL.